Described below is a single TCR beta chain sequence and its context. Assay used: immunoSEQ multiplex PCR; TCRdb lists only in-frame clones, some missing. The sample shows roughly 34,000 clones, more than 75% of them seen only once. This entry comes from a study of T cell changes during pregnancy in multiple sclerosis. CDR1 is MGHRA, CDR2 YSYEKL, per germline. CDR3 length: 14 residues. Trimming left V 6 bases short and J 0 bases short, with 12 bases between. Here the sequenced sample was peripheral blood, taken in the second trimester of pregnancy. The chain has TRBV4-1 and TRBJ2-7, with D possibly matching TRBD1 (6 bases). The origin of this receptor is a female donor in good health, enrolled as a control in a pregnancy study. The CDR3 sequence: CASRVTGSSYEQYF. CDR3 nucleotides: TGCGCCAGCAGGGTTACAGGGAGCTCCTACGAGCAGTACTTC.